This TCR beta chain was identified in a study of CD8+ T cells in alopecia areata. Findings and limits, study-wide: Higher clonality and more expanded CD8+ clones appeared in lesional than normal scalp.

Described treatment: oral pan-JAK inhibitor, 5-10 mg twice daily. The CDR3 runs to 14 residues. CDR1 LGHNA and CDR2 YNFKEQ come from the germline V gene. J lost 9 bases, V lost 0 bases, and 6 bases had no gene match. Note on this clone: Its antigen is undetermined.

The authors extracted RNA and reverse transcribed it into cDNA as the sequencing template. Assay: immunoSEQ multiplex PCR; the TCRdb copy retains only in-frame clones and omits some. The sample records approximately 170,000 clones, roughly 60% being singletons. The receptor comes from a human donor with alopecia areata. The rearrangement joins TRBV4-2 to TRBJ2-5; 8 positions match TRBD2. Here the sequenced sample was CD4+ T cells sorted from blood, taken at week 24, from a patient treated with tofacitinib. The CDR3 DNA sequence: TGTGCCAGCAGCCAAGATTCGGACGGGAGGGCCCAGTACTTC. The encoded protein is CASSQDSDGRAQYF.